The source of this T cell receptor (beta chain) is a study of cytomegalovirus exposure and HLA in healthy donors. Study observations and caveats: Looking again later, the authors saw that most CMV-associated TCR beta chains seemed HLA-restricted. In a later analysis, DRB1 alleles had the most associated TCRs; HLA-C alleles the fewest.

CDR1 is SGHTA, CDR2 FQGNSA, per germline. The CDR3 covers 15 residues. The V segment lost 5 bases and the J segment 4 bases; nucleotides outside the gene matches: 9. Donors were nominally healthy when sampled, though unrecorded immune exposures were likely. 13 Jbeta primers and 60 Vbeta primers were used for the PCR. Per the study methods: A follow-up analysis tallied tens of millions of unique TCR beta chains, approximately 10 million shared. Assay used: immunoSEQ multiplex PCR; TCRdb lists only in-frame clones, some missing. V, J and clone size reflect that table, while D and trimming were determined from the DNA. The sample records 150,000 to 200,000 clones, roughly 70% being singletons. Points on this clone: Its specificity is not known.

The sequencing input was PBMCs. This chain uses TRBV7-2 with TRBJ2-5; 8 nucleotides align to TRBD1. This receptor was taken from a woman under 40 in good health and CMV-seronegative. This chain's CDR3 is CASSQVRDRRETQYF. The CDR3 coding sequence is TGTGCCAGCAGCCAGGTCCGGGACAGGAGAGAGACCCAGTACTTC.